What follows are 18 T cell receptor beta chains derived from one specimen sequenced in a study of T cells in lung cancer brain metastases. The assay was immunoSEQ multiplex PCR, and TCRdb's table has in-frame clones only and misses some. Altogether thousands of clones are present, approximately 90% being singletons, with the ten largest covering less than 5.5%. The sample comprised tumor tissue from the primary lung tumor. These receptors all come from a woman in her forties or fifties with non-small cell lung cancer.

The chain combines TRBV11-2 with TRBJ2-7, with 7 bases aligning to TRBD1. Trimming took 4 bases from V and 3 from J; bases not matched to a gene: 6. This CDR3 has 14 amino acids. Germline loops: CDR1 SGHAT, CDR2 FQNNGV. CDR3 in DNA: TGTGCCAGCAGCTCGGACCGGGACAGCTACGAGCAGTACTTC. Translation: CASSSDRDSYEQYF.

The rearrangement links TRBV18 to TRBJ1-2; 9 positions match TRBD1. CDR1 is KGHSH, CDR2 LQKENI, per germline. The CDR3 is made up of 14 amino acids. The junction had 10 bases not matched to a gene; V was cut back by 8 bases and J by 6 bases. CDR3 loop: CASTATGTGNGYTF. The CDR3 DNA reads TGTGCCAGCACCGCAACAGGGACAGGGAATGGCTACACCTTC.

The chain couples TRBV6-5 to TRBJ2-3; D remains unclear. The CDR3 totals 13 residues. Trimming took 7 bases from V and 2 from J, leaving 10 bases between them. From germline, CDR1 is MNHEY and CDR2 SVGAGI. The CDR3 DNA reads TGTGCCAGCACCCCCGCGGCCACAGATACGCAGTATTTT. Protein sequence: CASTPAATDTQYF.

This chain joins TRBV18 and TRBJ2-7; D unclear. The germline CDR1 and CDR2 sequences are KGHSH and LQKENI. The germline V and J ends were trimmed by 1 base and 4 bases, with 11 bases remaining between them. The CDR3 contains 14 residues. The CDR3 loop is CASSPRQESYEQYF. The CDR3 DNA reads as TGTGCCAGCTCACCACGGCAGGAGTCTTACGAGCAGTACTTC.

This clone was counted between two and nine times. The J gene is TRBJ2-7, the V gene TRBV5-6, with 9 bases aligning to TRBD2. The junction had 8 bases not matched to a gene; V was cut back by 4 bases and J by 0 bases. The length of the CDR3 is 16 residues. Germline V gene sequence: CDR1 SGHDT, CDR2 YYEEEE. Here the CDR3 reads CASSARGAGGSYEQYF. In nucleotides, the CDR3 is TGTGCCAGCAGCGCGCGGGGAGCGGGGGGCTCCTACGAGCAGTACTTC. The whole variable domain, filled in from reference TRBV5-6 and TRBJ2-7, reads DAGVTQSPTHLIKTRGQQVTLRCSPKSGHDTVSWYQQALGQGPQFIFQYYEEEERQRGNFPDRFSGHQFPNYSSELNVNALLLGDSALYLCASSARGAGGSYEQYFGPGTRLTVT.

For the CDR3, the DNA is TGTGCCAGCAGTCAAAGGGGAAACTATGGCTACACCTTC. Protein product: CASSQRGNYGYTF. The chain joins TRBV27 to TRBJ1-2; D might be TRBD1 (5 bases). The germline V gene encodes CDR1 MNHEY and CDR2 SMNVEV (reference sequence). V lost 5 bases and J 2 bases, leaving 9 bases between the germline ends. The CDR3 runs to 13 residues.

V gene TRBV28 combines with J gene TRBJ2-3; 12 bases map to TRBD2. The CDR3 consists of 14 residues. The V and J ends lost 10 bases and 5 bases, in that order; junction bases with no gene match: 7. Germline V gives CDR1 MDHEN, CDR2 SYDVKM. CDR3: CANRPSGRGDTQYF. The CDR3 bases are TGTGCCAACAGACCTAGCGGGAGGGGAGATACGCAGTATTTT.

Remarks on this clone: The germline gene is not matched at one end of the junction; a read error may be the cause. At the DNA level, this CDR3 is encoded by other sequences in the same sample as well. The CDR3 coding sequence is TGTGCCAGCAGTGGGGAAATAGCGACAGGGGGCTACGAGCAGTACTTT. This codes for CASSGEIATGGYEQYF. V and J are TRBV25-1 and TRBJ2-7; 10 nucleotides match TRBD1. The germline V gene has CDR1 MGHDK and CDR2 SYGVNS. The CDR3 totals 16 residues.

The rearrangement links TRBV7-6 to TRBJ2-7, with no clear D. The germline gives CDR1 SGHVS, CDR2 FNYEAQ. V was clipped by 2 bases and J by 5 bases, with 4 bases between them. The CDR3 consists of 11 residues. The chain's CDR3 is CASSLRHEQYF. The DNA of the CDR3 is TGTGCCAGCAGCTTACGACACGAGCAGTACTTC.

The chain carries TRBV5-4 and TRBJ1-2; D possibly corresponds to TRBD1 (5 bases). Trimming stripped 0 bases from V and 5 bases from J, with 11 bases between. Germline V gene sequence: CDR1 SGHNT, CDR2 YYREEE (reference sequence). The CDR3 runs 14 residues. The CDR3 DNA follows: TGTGCCAGCAGCTTGGTCGTGGGGCCATATGGCTACACCTTC. Protein: CASSLVVGPYGYTF.

The V call is TRBV11-2, the J call TRBJ2-2; no clear D. CDR1 and CDR2 from the germline V gene are SGHAT and FQNNGV. The CDR3 contains 14 residues. The V gene lost 5 bases and the J gene lost 2 bases, with 9 bases spanning the gap. CDR3 region: CASSPGPNTGELFF. CDR3 in DNA: TGTGCCAGCAGCCCCGGGCCCAACACCGGGGAGCTGTTTTTT. Combining the CDR3 with reference TRBV11-2 and TRBJ2-2 gives the whole variable domain EAGVAQSPRYKIIEKRQSVAFWCNPISGHATLYWYQQILGQGPKLLIQFQNNGVVDDSQLPKDRFSAERLKGVDSTLKIQPAKLEDSAVYLCASSPGPNTGELFFGEGSRLTVL.

J is TRBJ2-1 and V is TRBV5-5; 10 bases are a match to TRBD2. Trimming took 4 bases from V and 7 from J; bases not matched to a gene: 8. The CDR3 length is 15 residues. Germline CDR1 is SGHKS and CDR2 is YYEKEE (reference sequence). The CDR3 region is CASSPLAGNRNEQFF. DNA for the CDR3: TGTGCCAGCAGCCCACTAGCGGGAAACAGGAATGAGCAGTTCTTC. Full variable domain (missing parts from reference TRBV5-5 and TRBJ2-1): DAGVTQSPTHLIKTRGQQVTLRCSPISGHKSVSWYQQVLGQGPQFIFQYYEKEERGRGNFPDRFSARQFPNYSSELNVNALLLGDSALYLCASSPLAGNRNEQFFGPGTRLTVL.

The chain joins TRBV6-5 to TRBJ2-1; tentatively, D is TRBD2 (6 bases). The germline V gene encodes CDR1 MNHEY and CDR2 SVGAGI. V was shortened by 5 bases and J by 7 bases, with 9 bases between the two germline ends. The length of the CDR3 is 12 residues. CDR3 in amino acids: CASSPGLNEQFF. The DNA for the CDR3 is TGTGCCAGCAGTCCCGGACTAAATGAGCAGTTCTTC.

The chain links TRBV18 to TRBJ1-2; a weak D match, TRBD1 (5 bases). Germline loops: CDR1 KGHSH, CDR2 LQKENI. There are 15 residues in the CDR3. V was pared by 2 bases and J by 3 bases, with 13 bases between. DNA for the CDR3: TGTGCCAGCTCACCATCCGACAGTGCCTACTATGGCTACACCTTC. This translates into CASSPSDSAYYGYTF.

This sequence joins TRBV7-2 and TRBJ1-2, with TRBD1 identical over 11 bases. J lost 6 bases, V lost 4 bases, and 4 bases had no gene match. The CDR3 extends over 14 amino acids. Germline CDR1 reads SGHTA; CDR2 reads FQGNSA. As DNA, the CDR3 is TGTGCCAGCAGCTACCGGGACAGGGGGGATGGCTACACCTTC. Encoded protein: CASSYRDRGDGYTF.

Turning to this clone: Other DNA sequences in the sample encode the same CDR3. The chain joins TRBV27 to TRBJ2-1, with a possible D match to TRBD2 (5 bases). There are 17 residues in the CDR3. Trimming removed 3 bases at V and 0 bases at J, with 15 bases between. Germline CDR1 MNHEY, CDR2 SMNVEV (reference sequence). The DNA of the CDR3 is TGTGCCAGCAGTTTCTACCCGAGGGAGAGCTCCTACAATGAGCAGTTCTTC. Amino acids: CASSFYPRESSYNEQFF.

Only one count was recorded for this clone. This chain connects TRBV6-6 to TRBJ2-3; D is perhaps TRBD1 or TRBD2 (5 bases each). The CDR3 is 16 amino acids. The V gene's germline CDR1 is MNHNY and CDR2 SVGAGI (reference sequence). Trimming left V 2 bases short and J 2 bases short, with 14 bases between. CDR3 protein: CASSYDAGAPTDTQYF. In nucleotides, the CDR3 is TGTGCCAGCAGTTACGACGCCGGGGCCCCCACAGATACGCAGTATTTT.

The chain joins TRBV7-8 to TRBJ2-3; D is unresolved. This CDR3 is built from 15 residues. V was cut by 5 bases and J by 0 bases, with 12 bases left in between. Germline assignment: CDR1 SGHVS and CDR2 FQNEAQ. DNA for the CDR3: TGTGCCAGCAGCACCCTTATCTCTAGCACAGATACGCAGTATTTT. It encodes CASSTLISSTDTQYF.